This T cell receptor beta chain was recorded in a study of PD-1 blockade in classical Hodgkin lymphoma. All patients relapsed after autologous stem cell transplantation, and brentuximab vedotin exposure varied. Thawed PBMCs were the source of CD4+ T cells, purified by magnetic negative selection. This CDR3 has 15 residues. In germline, CDR1 is SGHRS, CDR2 YFSETQ. The germline V and J ends were trimmed by 0 bases and 7 bases, with 13 bases remaining between them. The repertoire was sequenced with immunoSEQ multiplex PCR; TCRdb's copy has only in-frame clones and lacks some. In the table there are approximately 25,000 clones, 84% of which are singletons.

Material: CD4+ T cells from blood, obtained at baseline. The V and J genes are TRBV5-1 and TRBJ1-4, with no clear D. The TCR sequence derives from a human donor with classical Hodgkin lymphoma. This CDR3 reads CASSLAVEAGEKLFF. The DNA for the CDR3 is TGCGCCAGCAGCTTGGCAGTCGAAGCGGGTGAAAAACTGTTTTTT.